Listed below are T cell receptor beta chains from one sample, sequenced in a study of PD-1 blockade in classical Hodgkin lymphoma. Profiled with immunoSEQ multiplex PCR; TCRdb holds only in-frame clones, not every one. The sample comprises around 25,000 clones, around 70% of which are singletons, and 15% to 20% rests with the top ten. The sequenced sample was peripheral blood mononuclear cells (PBMCs), obtained before the fourth cycle of nivolumab. The receptors stem from a human donor with classical Hodgkin lymphoma. Each CDR3 is given with its conserved first and last residue. The order of the fields is clone size, V gene, D gene, J gene, CDR3 protein, CDR3 DNA. D genes are given only for firm matches. A clone size is listed for some rows: how often the clone was seen (once, few, many), or a class if it is expanded.

abundance: .
v_gene: TRBV7-9
d_gene: .
j_gene: TRBJ2-2
CDR3aa: CASLGLANTGELFF
CDR3nt: TGTGCCAGCTTGGGACTCGCGAACACCGGGGAGCTGTTTTTT

abundance: .
v_gene: TRBV5-6
d_gene: .
j_gene: TRBJ2-7
CDR3aa: CASSWGPSSSYEQYF
CDR3nt: TGTGCCAGCAGCTGGGGCCCTAGTAGCTCCTACGAGCAGTACTTC

abundance: .
v_gene: TRBV6-5
d_gene: .
j_gene: TRBJ2-3
CDR3aa: CASITGSDTQYF
CDR3nt: TGTGCCAGCATTACAGGGTCCGATACGCAGTATTTT

abundance: once
v_gene: TRBV2
d_gene: .
j_gene: TRBJ2-1
CDR3aa: CASSSLAIEQFF
CDR3nt: TGTGCCAGCAGTTCCCTAGCCATTGAGCAGTTCTTC

abundance: .
v_gene: TRBV6-1
d_gene: .
j_gene: TRBJ1-4
CDR3aa: CASSEVGDEKLFF
CDR3nt: TGTGCCAGCAGTGAAGTAGGGGATGAAAAACTGTTTTTT

abundance: .
v_gene: TRBV2
d_gene: .
j_gene: TRBJ2-7
CDR3aa: CASSDQGSGYEQYF
CDR3nt: TGTGCCAGCAGTGACCAGGGTAGTGGGTACGAGCAGTACTTC

abundance: .
v_gene: TRBV6-4
d_gene: .
j_gene: TRBJ1-5
CDR3aa: CASSYTGWGGQPQHF
CDR3nt: TGTGCCAGTTCCTATACAGGGTGGGGAGGTCAGCCCCAGCATTTT

abundance: .
v_gene: TRBV19
d_gene: TRBD1
j_gene: TRBJ2-3
CDR3aa: CASKSGGRDTQYF
CDR3nt: TGTGCCAGTAAGTCAGGGGGCAGAGATACGCAGTATTTT

abundance: .
v_gene: TRBV4-3
d_gene: TRBD2
j_gene: TRBJ2-7
CDR3aa: CASSQASGGSYEQYF
CDR3nt: TGCGCCAGCAGCCAAGCCAGCGGGGGGTCCTACGAGCAGTACTTC

abundance: .
v_gene: TRBV5-1
d_gene: TRBD1
j_gene: TRBJ1-1
CDR3aa: CASYLQGSTEAFF
CDR3nt: TGCGCCAGCTACCTACAGGGGAGTACTGAAGCTTTCTTT

abundance: .
v_gene: TRBV5-1
d_gene: .
j_gene: TRBJ1-5
CDR3aa: CASSLGAALQPQHF
CDR3nt: TGCGCCAGCAGCTTGGGGGCAGCGCTTCAGCCCCAGCATTTT

abundance: .
v_gene: TRBV5-1
d_gene: .
j_gene: TRBJ2-5
CDR3aa: CASRYDQETQYF
CDR3nt: TGCGCCAGCAGGTACGACCAAGAGACCCAGTACTTC

abundance: .
v_gene: TRBV5-6
d_gene: .
j_gene: TRBJ2-2
CDR3aa: CASSLTATNTGELFF
CDR3nt: TGTGCCAGCAGCTTGACAGCTACGAACACCGGGGAGCTGTTTTTT

abundance: .
v_gene: TRBV7-8
d_gene: .
j_gene: TRBJ1-3
CDR3aa: CASSPGMGNTIYF
CDR3nt: TGTGCCAGCAGCCCAGGCATGGGAAACACCATATATTTT

abundance: .
v_gene: TRBV5-8
d_gene: .
j_gene: TRBJ1-5
CDR3aa: CASSLGTVQNQPQHF
CDR3nt: TGTGCCAGCAGCTTGGGGACAGTCCAAAATCAGCCCCAGCATTTT

abundance: .
v_gene: TRBV7-2
d_gene: .
j_gene: TRBJ1-6
CDR3aa: CASSSPFFALHF
CDR3nt: TGTGCCAGCAGCTCTCCCTTCTTTGCCCTCCACTTT

abundance: .
v_gene: TRBV29-1
d_gene: .
j_gene: TRBJ1-2
CDR3aa: CSVVTGIALYGYTF
CDR3nt: TGCAGCGTTGTGACGGGGATCGCGTTGTATGGCTACACCTTC

abundance: .
v_gene: TRBV11-2
d_gene: TRBD1
j_gene: TRBJ1-1
CDR3aa: CASSLRDRATEAFF
CDR3nt: TGTGCCAGCAGCTTAAGGGACAGGGCCACTGAAGCTTTCTTT

abundance: .
v_gene: TRBV7-3
d_gene: .
j_gene: TRBJ2-2
CDR3aa: CASSLGNTGELFF
CDR3nt: TGTGCCAGCAGCTTAGGGAACACCGGGGAGCTGTTTTTT

abundance: .
v_gene: TRBV19
d_gene: .
j_gene: TRBJ1-5
CDR3aa: CASTETYSNQPQHF
CDR3nt: TGTGCCAGTACGGAGACCTATAGCAATCAGCCCCAGCATTTT

abundance: once
v_gene: TRBV7-9
d_gene: .
j_gene: TRBJ2-1
CDR3aa: CASNRAENNEQFF
CDR3nt: TGTGCCAGCAACCGAGCGGAGAACAATGAGCAGTTCTTC

abundance: medium-sized
v_gene: TRBV29-1
d_gene: .
j_gene: TRBJ1-2
CDR3aa: CSVERGYGYTF
CDR3nt: TGCAGCGTCGAACGGGGTTATGGCTACACCTTC

abundance: few
v_gene: TRBV5-1
d_gene: .
j_gene: TRBJ2-3
CDR3aa: CASSLSSTDTQYF
CDR3nt: TGCGCCAGCAGCTTGTCTAGCACAGATACGCAGTATTTT

abundance: .
v_gene: TRBV27
d_gene: TRBD1
j_gene: TRBJ1-1
CDR3aa: CASSFLWTGKDTEAFF
CDR3nt: TGTGCCAGCAGTTTTCTGTGGACAGGGAAAGACACTGAAGCTTTCTTT

abundance: .
v_gene: TRBV7-2
d_gene: TRBD2
j_gene: TRBJ2-2
CDR3aa: CASRQAGTNTGELFF
CDR3nt: TGTGCCAGCCGCCAAGCGGGAACGAACACCGGGGAGCTGTTTTTT

abundance: .
v_gene: TRBV5-1
d_gene: .
j_gene: TRBJ1-3
CDR3aa: CASSSRGSGNTIYF
CDR3nt: TGCGCCAGCAGCTCGAGGGGCTCTGGAAACACCATATATTTT

abundance: .
v_gene: TRBV6-5
d_gene: .
j_gene: TRBJ1-6
CDR3aa: CASGQGGNSPLHF
CDR3nt: TGTGCCAGCGGCCAAGGCGGTAATTCACCCCTCCACTTT

abundance: .
v_gene: TRBV4-2
d_gene: TRBD1
j_gene: TRBJ2-3
CDR3aa: CASSLQGARTDTQYF
CDR3nt: TGTGCCAGCAGCCTCCAGGGGGCGCGCACAGATACGCAGTATTTT

abundance: medium-sized
v_gene: TRBV13
d_gene: TRBD1
j_gene: TRBJ2-7
CDR3aa: CASSSQTNRGNYEQYF
CDR3nt: TGTGCCAGCAGCTCACAAACTAACAGGGGAAACTACGAGCAGTACTTC

abundance: .
v_gene: TRBV5-1
d_gene: TRBD2
j_gene: TRBJ2-7
CDR3aa: CASSPSGGYEQYF
CDR3nt: TGCGCCAGCAGCCCTAGCGGGGGCTACGAGCAGTACTTC

abundance: medium-sized
v_gene: TRBV7-9
d_gene: TRBD1
j_gene: TRBJ2-1
CDR3aa: CASSLPWDRRYNEQFF
CDR3nt: TGTGCCAGCAGCTTGCCTTGGGACAGACGATACAATGAGCAGTTCTTC

abundance: .
v_gene: TRBV27
d_gene: TRBD2
j_gene: TRBJ2-1
CDR3aa: CASRPSAGVGEQFF
CDR3nt: TGTGCCAGCAGACCCTCTGCGGGAGTAGGTGAGCAGTTCTTC

abundance: .
v_gene: TRBV6-6
d_gene: TRBD2
j_gene: TRBJ2-7
CDR3aa: CASTAPGLAAGEQYF
CDR3nt: TGTGCCAGCACGGCCCCGGGACTAGCCGCCGGGGAGCAGTACTTC

abundance: few
v_gene: TRBV5-6
d_gene: .
j_gene: TRBJ2-1
CDR3aa: CASSLFNEQFF
CDR3nt: TGTGCCAGCAGCTTGTTTAATGAGCAGTTCTTC

abundance: .
v_gene: TRBV6-5
d_gene: .
j_gene: TRBJ1-1
CDR3aa: CASSYSTGRITEAFF
CDR3nt: TGTGCCAGCAGTTACTCGACGGGAAGGATCACTGAAGCTTTCTTT

abundance: once
v_gene: TRBV15
d_gene: .
j_gene: TRBJ2-7
CDR3aa: CATSRDVGGYEQYF
CDR3nt: TGTGCCACCAGCAGAGATGTCGGAGGTTACGAGCAGTACTTC

abundance: .
v_gene: TRBV27
d_gene: TRBD1
j_gene: TRBJ2-5
CDR3aa: CASKIHRGETQYF
CDR3nt: TGTGCCAGCAAGATACACAGGGGAGAGACCCAGTACTTC